The next 4 T cell receptor beta chains were all read from a single sample in a study of response to subunit inactivated influenza vaccine. Each CDR3 protein gets one entry after TCRdb re-called the RT-PCR reads with MiXCR. The sample has 500,000 to 550,000 distinct CDR3 sequences, roughly a quarter seen once. This sample was shared with a second study, whose subject was T cells expressing NK-cell markers. As that study records: A 5'RACE template switching approach incorporating UMIs was used to make TCR beta cDNA.

The sequenced sample was CD4+ T cells sorted from PBMCs, obtained 12 days after vaccination. The receptors derive from a man aged 50 to 60 who received an inactivated influenza vaccine.

This clonotype was recorded a few times. The chain has TRBV12-3 or TRBV12-4 and TRBJ1-4; D is unresolved. There are 12 residues in the CDR3. V was cut by 3 bases and J by 10 bases, with 9 bases left in between. The CDR3 sequence: CASSFRIGKLFF. CDR3 coding DNA: TGTGCCAGCAGTTTCAGAATCGGAAAACTGTTTTTT.

This clonotype was seen a handful of times. The chain has TRBV5-1 and TRBJ1-2, with unresolved D. Germline lookup yields CDR1 SGHRS and CDR2 YFSETQ. This CDR3 has 14 amino acids. Trimming stripped 0 bases from V and 2 bases from J, with 8 bases between. In DNA form, the CDR3 reads TGCGCCAGCAGCTTGGATGAGGGAAACTATGGCTACACCTTC. It codes for CASSLDEGNYGYTF.

V is TRBV19 and J is TRBJ2-7; maybe TRBD2 (5 bases). The length of the CDR3 is 14 residues. Germline V gives CDR1 LNHDA, CDR2 SQIVND (reference sequence). Between the trimmed V and J ends, which lost 4 bases and 2 bases, there was a span of 12 bases. Here the CDR3 reads CASSKAGGPYEQYF. CDR3 nucleotide sequence: TGTGCCAGTAGTAAGGCGGGCGGACCCTACGAGCAGTACTTC.

In its sample, this clonotype was seen many times. V and J are TRBV20-1 and TRBJ2-7; tentative D call: TRBD2 (6 bases). The V gene's germline CDR1 is DFQATT and CDR2 SNEGSKA (reference sequence). The CDR3 loop spans 11 amino acids. The V end was cut by 4 bases, the J end by 6 bases, with 10 bases between. The chain's CDR3 is CSATSDREQYF. CDR3 coding DNA: TGCAGTGCTACTAGCGATCGCGAGCAGTACTTC.